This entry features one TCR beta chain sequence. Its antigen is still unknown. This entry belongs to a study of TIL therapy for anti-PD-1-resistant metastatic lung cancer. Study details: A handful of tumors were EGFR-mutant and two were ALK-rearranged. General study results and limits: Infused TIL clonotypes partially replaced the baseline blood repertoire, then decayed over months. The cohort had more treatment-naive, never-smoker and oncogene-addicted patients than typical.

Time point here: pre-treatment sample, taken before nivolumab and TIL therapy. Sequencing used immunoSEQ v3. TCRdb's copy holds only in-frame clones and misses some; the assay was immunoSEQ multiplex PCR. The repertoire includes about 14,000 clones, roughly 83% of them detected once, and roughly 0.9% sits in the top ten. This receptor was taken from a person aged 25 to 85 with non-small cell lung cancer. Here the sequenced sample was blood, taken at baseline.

The CDR3 region has the DNA TGTGCCAGTACCAGACAGGGGGGTTTCCCAGATACGCAGTATTTT. Amino acids: CASTRQGGFPDTQYF. The rearrangement joins TRBV19 to TRBJ2-3; TRBD1 agrees at 9 bases. The CDR3 covers 15 residues. The V gene's germline CDR1 is LNHDA and CDR2 SQIVND (reference sequence). With V trimmed by 7 bases and J by 4 bases, 9 bases remained unmatched. The variable domain in full, completed from reference TRBV19 and TRBJ2-3, reads DGGITQSPKYLFRKEGQNVTLSCEQNLNHDAMYWYRQDPGQGLRLIYYSQIVNDFQKGDIAEGYSVSREKKESFPLTVTSAQKNPTAFYLCASTRQGGFPDTQYFGPGTRLTVL.